This is a list of T cell receptor beta chains from one sample in a study of cytotoxic CD8 clonotypes in ibrutinib-treated CLL. TCRdb's copy holds only in-frame clones and misses some; the assay was immunoSEQ multiplex PCR. The sample records some 200,000 clones, about four fifths being singletons. This specimen consisted of PBMCs, obtained after 12 months of ibrutinib treatment. These TCRs come from a human donor with chronic lymphocytic leukemia. CDR3s include the opening cysteine and the closing phenylalanine or tryptophan. The D gene is left open where the match is weak. A row's size may be missing; if present it is once, few, many or a size class.

>TRBJ1-1|NA|NA|TRBV19
TGTGCCAGTAGTCTCCTTATCGGGGGGAACACTGAAGCTTTCTTT
CASSLLIGGNTEAFF
>TRBJ1-4|TRBD1|once|TRBV6-6
TGTGCCAGCAGCCTAGGACAGGGGGTAGAAAAACTGTTTTTT
CASSLGQGVEKLFF
>TRBJ1-1|NA|NA|TRBV7-9
TGTGCCAGCAGCCCGGGGACCTCGGGGACTGAAGCTTTCTTT
CASSPGTSGTEAFF
>TRBJ2-3|NA|once|TRBV4-1
TGCGCCAGCAGCCTACAGGCCAACACAGATACGCAGTATTTT
CASSLQANTDTQYF
>TRBJ1-6|NA|once|TRBV5-6
TGTGCCAGCAGCCCGGGACTGAACTATAATTCACCCCTCCACTTT
CASSPGLNYNSPLHF
>TRBJ1-2|TRBD1|NA|TRBV28
TGTGCCAGCAGCTCCTCGGGGACAGGGGGGTATGGCTACACCTTC
CASSSSGTGGYGYTF
>TRBJ1-3|TRBD1|once|TRBV30
TGTTCGGGACAGCCCTCTGGAAACACCATATATTTT
CSGQPSGNTIYF
>TRBJ1-1|NA|NA|TRBV23-1
TGCGCCAGCAGTCCCCGGACAGTTTGCACTGAAGCTTTCTTT
CASSPRTVCTEAFF
>TRBJ1-5|NA|NA|TRBV6-7
TGTGCCAGCAGTTACCCCCTGTATACTAGCAATCAGCCCCAGCATTTT
CASSYPLYTSNQPQHF
>TRBJ1-1|NA|few|TRBV6-6
TGTGCCAGCAGTTGGGACCTCCGGGTTAACACTGAAGCTTTCTTT
CASSWDLRVNTEAFF
>TRBJ2-3|NA|NA|TRBV2
TGTGCCAGCAGTGAACGGAGATTTTCCAGGTTAGATACGCAGTATTTT
CASSERRFSRLDTQYF
>TRBJ2-2|TRBD2|NA|TRBV4-1
TGCGCCAGCAGCCAAGGGCCCGGGAGGTCTTCCGGGGAGCTGTTTTTT
CASSQGPGRSSGELFF
>TRBJ2-7|NA|NA|TRBV7-2
TGTGCCAGCAGCCTTGGGATCTGGGACGAGCAGTACTTC
CASSLGIWDEQYF
>TRBJ2-7|NA|once|TRBV6-6
TGTGCCAGCAGTTACTCTTCTTTGGGCGGCTACGAGCAGTACTTC
CASSYSSLGGYEQYF
>TRBJ2-7|NA|NA|TRBV5-6
TGTGCCAGCAGCACCCAAACAGCAACCACCCTTGTCGAGCAGTACTTC
CASSTQTATTLVEQYF
>TRBJ1-1|TRBD1|NA|TRBV6-5
TGTGCCAGCAGTTACTCGATAGGGGGCGTTTCAGAAGCTTTCTTT
CASSYSIGGVSEAFF
>TRBJ2-7|NA|NA|TRBV6-5
TGTGCCAGCAGTTACCAGGATCTCTCCTACGAGCAGTACTTC
CASSYQDLSYEQYF
>TRBJ2-5|TRBD2|NA|TRBV7-7
TGTGCTAGCAGCTCTTTTGGACTAGCGGAGACCCAGTACTTC
CASSSFGLAETQYF
>TRBJ2-3|NA|NA|TRBV20-1
TGCAGTGCTGGCGACGATACGCAGTATTTT
CSAGDDTQYF
>TRBJ2-3|TRBD1|few|TRBV6-5
TGTGCCAGCAGTGGGATACAGGGGTATACGCAGTATTTT
CASSGIQGYTQYF
>TRBJ2-7|TRBD2|NA|TRBV28
TGTGCCAGCAGTCAATTAGGGACTAGCGGTAACTACGAGCAGTACTTC
CASSQLGTSGNYEQYF
>TRBJ1-5|TRBD1|NA|TRBV6-1
TGTGCCAGCGCACTACAGGGGGCGGGTCAGCCCCAGCATTTT
CASALQGAGQPQHF
>TRBJ1-1|TRBD1|NA|TRBV14
TGTGCCAGCAGCCAGGGTCCACAGGGGGCGAACACTGAAGCTTTCTTT
CASSQGPQGANTEAFF
>TRBJ2-3|NA|few|TRBV29-1
TGCAGCGTTGCCGCGGGAGATACGCAGTATTTT
CSVAAGDTQYF
>TRBJ2-3|TRBD1|few|TRBV6-5
TGTGCCAGCAGTCGACAGGGGATAGGCACAGATACGCAGTATTTT
CASSRQGIGTDTQYF
>TRBJ1-1|NA|NA|TRBV6-4
TGTGCCAGCAGTGAAACAGTGAACACTGAAGCTTTCTTT
CASSETVNTEAFF
>TRBJ1-2|TRBD1|NA|TRBV10-3
TGTGCCATCACCGTGACAGGGGTTGATGGCTACACCTTC
CAITVTGVDGYTF
>TRBJ1-2|NA|once|TRBV4-1
TGCGCCAGCAGCCAGGGGGCCGGGTTCCTTGGCTATGGCTACACCTTC
CASSQGAGFLGYGYTF
>TRBJ2-7|NA|NA|TRBV6-1
TGTGCCAGCCCGCCCCTCCAGGGTCCCTACGAGCAGTACTTC
CASPPLQGPYEQYF
>TRBJ1-2|TRBD1|NA|TRBV6-1
TGTGCCAGCAGGAGGGGACAGGCCAACTATGGCTACACCTTC
CASRRGQANYGYTF
>TRBJ1-2|NA|NA|TRBV10-3
TGTGCCATCAGTGAAACCGGGACGCATGGCTACACCTTC
CAISETGTHGYTF
>TRBJ1-2|TRBD1|NA|TRBV6-1
TGTGCCAGCAGTGAGGGAACAGGGGGCAGAGGTGGCTACACCTTC
CASSEGTGGRGGYTF
>TRBJ1-6|TRBD1|NA|TRBV19
TGTGCCAGTACCTCGGACAGGGGGCAAGCCCTCCACTTT
CASTSDRGQALHF
>TRBJ1-2|NA|once|TRBV19
TGTGCCAGTAGTATAGATGGGGGCAACCCCTATGGCTACACCTTC
CASSIDGGNPYGYTF
>TRBJ1-2|NA|NA|TRBV14
TGTGCCAGCAGCCCTTATACCGGGGATCCTAACTATGGCTACACCTTC
CASSPYTGDPNYGYTF
>TRBJ1-5|TRBD1|NA|TRBV10-3
TGTGCCACCTTGGGACAGGAGCATCAGCCCCAGCATTTT
CATLGQEHQPQHF
>TRBJ1-1|TRBD1|once|TRBV7-9
TGTGCCAGCAGCTTAGTTAGGACAGGGGTCATGAACACTGAAGCTTTCTTT
CASSLVRTGVMNTEAFF
>TRBJ2-7|NA|NA|TRBV5-1
TGCGCCAGCAGCCCACTGACTAGTTCCTACGAGCAGTACTTC
CASSPLTSSYEQYF
>TRBJ1-6|NA|NA|TRBV6-6
TGTGCCTCGGGGGGGCTTGAGGGAACATCCCTCCACTTT
CASGGLEGTSLHF
>TRBJ2-7|NA|few|TRBV25-1
TGTGCCAGCAGTGACCAACACGGTGGGATCTACGAGCAGTACTTC
CASSDQHGGIYEQYF
>TRBJ2-6|TRBD1|NA|TRBV18
TGTGCCAGCTCACCGCTAGGGACAGGGTCCGGGGCCAACGTCCTGACTTTC
CASSPLGTGSGANVLTF
>TRBJ1-5|NA|NA|TRBV6-5
TGTGCCAGCAGAAGGCGACCGACAGGCCGTTCACCCCAGCATTTT
CASRRRPTGRSPQHF
>TRBJ1-4|NA|NA|TRBV28
TGTGCCAGCAGGGGGGGGGTTAATGAAAAACTGTTTTTT
CASRGGVNEKLFF